This TCR beta chain derives from a study of early T cells in non-severe SARS-CoV-2 infection. The CDR3 runs to 15 residues. TCRdb reprocessed the 5' RACE reads with MiXCR, giving one entry per CDR3 protein. The table shows 79,000 or so distinct CDR3 sequences, with 9.5% to 15% occurring only once. The rearrangement links TRBV12-2 to TRBJ2-1. TRBV12-2 is designated a pseudogene. Sequencing was carried out using whole blood. This clonotype originated in an adult who was a healthcare worker with PCR-confirmed SARS-CoV-2 infection or an uninfected control (not recorded which). The CDR3 protein is CASRLKRELYNEQFF. The DNA for the CDR3 is TGTGCAAGTCGCTTAAAGCGGGAGCTCTACAATGAGCAGTTCTTC.